Listed below are T cell receptor beta chains from one sample, sequenced in a study of T-cell reconstitution after alpha-beta-depleted transplantation in children. MiXCR, applied by TCRdb to the PCR reads, yields one record per CDR3 protein. The sample carries about 980,000 distinct CDR3 sequences, roughly 29% recorded once. The sample in question was PBMCs, mostly from graft donor cells, obtained 360 days after TCRalphabeta/CD19-depleted stem cell transplant. The receptors were sampled from a boy in the first two years of life who had a stem cell transplant for SCID, so the T cells may come from the graft donor. The CDR3 runs from the conserved cysteine through the conserved F or W. A D gene is named only where the DNA matches it firmly. Not all rows give a size; the values are once, few, many and, for expanded clones, a class.

j_call: TRBJ2-2
clone_size: -
v_call: TRBV9
d_call: -
cdr3_nt: TGTGCCAGCAGCGTAGTCGGGGGGACAGGCGGGGAGCTGTTTTTT
cdr3_aa: CASSVVGGTGGELFF

j_call: TRBJ2-7
clone_size: few
v_call: TRBV7-8
d_call: -
cdr3_nt: TGTGCCAGCAGCCCCGGCGGAGGGGGTACCTACGAGCAGTACTTC
cdr3_aa: CASSPGGGGTYEQYF

j_call: TRBJ2-5
clone_size: -
v_call: TRBV4-3
d_call: -
cdr3_nt: TGCGCCAGCAGCCAAGTGCGGGGGCTCGAGACCCAGTACTTC
cdr3_aa: CASSQVRGLETQYF

j_call: TRBJ2-4
clone_size: -
v_call: TRBV20-1
d_call: -
cdr3_nt: TGCAGTGCTAGAGCCTTCGGGGGAATAGCCAAAAACATTCAGTACTTC
cdr3_aa: CSARAFGGIAKNIQYF

j_call: TRBJ2-2
clone_size: -
v_call: TRBV12-3/TRBV12-4
d_call: -
cdr3_nt: TGTGCCAGCAGTGGGACTTTCGAGCTGTTTTTT
cdr3_aa: CASSGTFELFF

j_call: TRBJ1-1
clone_size: -
v_call: TRBV4-1
d_call: -
cdr3_nt: TGCGCCAGCAGCCAAGCGTTATCCTTTGAAGCTTTCTTT
cdr3_aa: CASSQALSFEAFF

j_call: TRBJ2-1
clone_size: -
v_call: TRBV3-1
d_call: -
cdr3_nt: TGTGCCAGCAGCCAAGATTATACGGGTCCCTCCGACAATGAGCAGTTCTTC
cdr3_aa: CASSQDYTGPSDNEQFF

j_call: TRBJ2-5
clone_size: -
v_call: TRBV7-6
d_call: -
cdr3_nt: TGTGCCAGCAGCTCTTCACTAGGTCGGGTAGAGACCCAGTACTTC
cdr3_aa: CASSSSLGRVETQYF

j_call: TRBJ2-3
clone_size: -
v_call: TRBV4-1
d_call: -
cdr3_nt: TGCGCCAGCAGACCATCGGGACGGAACACAGATACGCAGTATTTT
cdr3_aa: CASRPSGRNTDTQYF

j_call: TRBJ2-2
clone_size: -
v_call: TRBV13
d_call: -
cdr3_nt: TGTGCCAGCAGCTTAGAAGGGGGTCGAGGGACCGGGGAGCTGTTTTTT
cdr3_aa: CASSLEGGRGTGELFF

j_call: TRBJ1-3
clone_size: few
v_call: TRBV20-1
d_call: -
cdr3_nt: TGCAGTGCTAGAGTACCCAGGGGAAACACCATATATTTT
cdr3_aa: CSARVPRGNTIYF

j_call: TRBJ2-3
clone_size: -
v_call: TRBV6-5
d_call: -
cdr3_nt: TGTGCCAGCAGTTACGCCCCGGCGGGGCCGTCTAGCACAGATACGCAGTATTTT
cdr3_aa: CASSYAPAGPSSTDTQYF

j_call: TRBJ2-5
clone_size: once
v_call: TRBV5-1
d_call: -
cdr3_nt: TGCGCCAGCAGCTTGGGTACCGATCGGGAGACCCAGTACTTC
cdr3_aa: CASSLGTDRETQYF

j_call: TRBJ2-7
clone_size: few
v_call: TRBV2
d_call: -
cdr3_nt: TGTGCCAGCAGTGAAGCGAGGGCGGGGCACACCTACGAGCAGTACTTC
cdr3_aa: CASSEARAGHTYEQYF

j_call: TRBJ2-3
clone_size: few
v_call: TRBV4-1
d_call: -
cdr3_nt: TGCGCCAGCAGCCAAGATCCGGGCGAAGATACGCAGTATTTT
cdr3_aa: CASSQDPGEDTQYF

j_call: TRBJ2-6
clone_size: few
v_call: TRBV7-2
d_call: -
cdr3_nt: TGTGCCAGCAGCTTACGGATGGGGGCTGGGGCCAACGTCCTGACTTTC
cdr3_aa: CASSLRMGAGANVLTF

j_call: TRBJ1-1
clone_size: -
v_call: TRBV29-1
d_call: -
cdr3_nt: TGCAGCGTTGGGTACATTTCGCACCAATTGTCTGAAGCTTTCTTT
cdr3_aa: CSVGYISHQLSEAFF

j_call: TRBJ1-1
clone_size: -
v_call: TRBV10-2
d_call: -
cdr3_nt: TGCGCCAGCAGACTTGGACAGACGAACACTGAAGCTTTCTTT
cdr3_aa: CASRLGQTNTEAFF

j_call: TRBJ1-2
clone_size: -
v_call: TRBV29-1
d_call: TRBD1
cdr3_nt: TGCAGCGTTGAAGATCGAAGGGGGCCCTATGGCTACACCTTC
cdr3_aa: CSVEDRRGPYGYTF

j_call: TRBJ1-1
clone_size: few
v_call: TRBV4-3
d_call: -
cdr3_nt: TGCGCCAGCAGCCAAGAGGACAGTTACACTGAAGCTTTCTTT
cdr3_aa: CASSQEDSYTEAFF

j_call: TRBJ2-1
clone_size: -
v_call: TRBV7-3
d_call: TRBD1
cdr3_nt: TGTGCCAGCAGCTTAGGGGGGACAGGGAGATTGGAGCAGTTCTTC
cdr3_aa: CASSLGGTGRLEQFF

j_call: TRBJ2-7
clone_size: -
v_call: TRBV7-2
d_call: -
cdr3_nt: TGTGCCAGCAGCTTGACTAACTCCGTATACGAGCAGTACTTC
cdr3_aa: CASSLTNSVYEQYF

j_call: TRBJ2-1
clone_size: few
v_call: TRBV6-4
d_call: -
cdr3_nt: TGTGCCAGCAGTGACTCTTGGGCCCCCAATGAGCAGTTCTTC
cdr3_aa: CASSDSWAPNEQFF

j_call: TRBJ2-6
clone_size: -
v_call: TRBV5-1
d_call: -
cdr3_nt: TGCGCCAGCAGCCCACCGATCAGGAGCTCTGGGGCCAACGTCCTGACTTTC
cdr3_aa: CASSPPIRSSGANVLTF

j_call: TRBJ1-6
clone_size: many
v_call: TRBV19
d_call: -
cdr3_nt: TGTGCCAGCGAGCGGGGTGGCAATTCACCCCTCCACTTT
cdr3_aa: CASERGGNSPLHF

j_call: TRBJ2-2
clone_size: -
v_call: TRBV7-9
d_call: -
cdr3_nt: TGTGCCAGCAGTCTAAACGTCAACACCGGGGAGCTGTTTTTT
cdr3_aa: CASSLNVNTGELFF

j_call: TRBJ2-1
clone_size: -
v_call: TRBV2
d_call: -
cdr3_nt: TGTGCCAGCCGACGAGACAGTACAACAGGAGAGCAGTTCTTC
cdr3_aa: CASRRDSTTGEQFF

j_call: TRBJ2-5
clone_size: few
v_call: TRBV28
d_call: -
cdr3_nt: TGTGCCAGCAGTCCTCCTGGGGGGGGCCTGACCCTCGGAGAGACCCAGTACTTC
cdr3_aa: CASSPPGGGLTLGETQYF

j_call: TRBJ2-5
clone_size: few
v_call: TRBV5-1
d_call: -
cdr3_nt: TGCGCCAGCAGCTTGGAAACAGGTGTCAACCTAAGAACAGAGACCCAGTACTTC
cdr3_aa: CASSLETGVNLRTETQYF

j_call: TRBJ1-1
clone_size: few
v_call: TRBV6-2/TRBV6-3
d_call: -
cdr3_nt: TGTGCCAGCACCAGCGATCGGGGGGCGAACACTGAAGCTTTCTTT
cdr3_aa: CASTSDRGANTEAFF

j_call: TRBJ1-2
clone_size: -
v_call: TRBV29-1
d_call: -
cdr3_nt: TGCAGCGTTGAGCGGGGTGGCTACACCTTC
cdr3_aa: CSVERGGYTF

j_call: TRBJ1-1
clone_size: -
v_call: TRBV3-1
d_call: -
cdr3_nt: TGTGCCAGCAGCCAGGCGGGGGGGGTTGGGGCTTTCTTT
cdr3_aa: CASSQAGGVGAFF

j_call: TRBJ2-7
clone_size: many
v_call: TRBV3-1
d_call: -
cdr3_nt: TGTGCCAGCAGCCAAATTCACGAGCAGTACTTC
cdr3_aa: CASSQIHEQYF

j_call: TRBJ2-7
clone_size: -
v_call: TRBV29-1
d_call: -
cdr3_nt: TGCAGCGTTGTAGGGGGGGACGAGCAGTACTTC
cdr3_aa: CSVVGGDEQYF

j_call: TRBJ2-3
clone_size: few
v_call: TRBV6-1
d_call: -
cdr3_nt: TGTGCCAGCAGTAGAGGTGGGACCACAGATACGCAGTATTTT
cdr3_aa: CASSRGGTTDTQYF